These T cell receptor beta chains were read from a single sample in a study of CXCR3-negative and CXCR3-positive naive CD8 T cells. Following a re-call of the 5' RACE reads, TCRdb has one entry per CDR3 protein and lacks DNA. This sample contains more than 35,000 distinct CDR3 sequences. Sequencing used memory CD8+ T cells from blood. The receptors derive from a human donor in good health. Some clones in this sample may be carry-over from other donors' samples. The CDR3 runs from the conserved cysteine through the conserved F or W. Each record gives: V gene, clone size, J gene, CDR3 protein. Clone size is not always given. Where it is, it says once, few, many or a class for expanded clones.

TRBV15	-	TRBJ2-1	CATSRASISPRDRGRNEQFF
TRBV20-1	-	TRBJ2-7	CSAPLRRGALFSSYEQYF
TRBV18	-	TRBJ2-7	CASSPISYEQYF
TRBV2	-	TRBJ2-7	CASSGLAGGREQYF
TRBV7-3	-	TRBJ2-1	CASSPGLAGGAYNEQFF
TRBV28	-	TRBJ2-7	CASSLRPGRPYEQYF
TRBV20-1	-	TRBJ2-3	CSAISSGGADRTDTQYF
TRBV28	-	TRBJ2-7	CASSLLGTRGDGEQYF
TRBV5-1	-	TRBJ2-1	CASRDPQGAYNEQFF
TRBV5-1	-	TRBJ2-1	CASSLASGNEQFF
TRBV29-1	-	TRBJ2-2	CSAMGGPGELFF
TRBV20-1	-	TRBJ2-5	CSARDFYRGETQYF
TRBV6-2/TRBV6-3	-	TRBJ2-7	CASSGLAGNYEQYF
TRBV28	-	TRBJ2-7	CASTLGGWVDSYEQYF
TRBV6-2/TRBV6-3	-	TRBJ2-6	CASSYTASGTFVANVLTF
TRBV11-1	-	TRBJ2-7	CASSWTGTETTYEQYF
TRBV7-6	-	TRBJ2-5	CASSASPGSQYF
TRBV9	-	TRBJ2-2	CASSLGSGELFF
TRBV5-4	-	TRBJ2-6	CASSPGTGVPKYTSGANVLTF
TRBV7-2	medium-sized	TRBJ2-7	CASSLVHSSSYEQYF
TRBV7-9	-	TRBJ2-7	CASSAPSDSPYEQCF
TRBV14	-	TRBJ1-2	CASSQESTGYNYGYTF
TRBV4-3	-	TRBJ2-7	CASSQDAGLEFSYEQYF
TRBV6-5	-	TRBJ1-4	CASSARLEKLFF
TRBV2	-	TRBJ2-7	CATESPPEDKSSYEQYF
TRBV7-9	-	TRBJ2-7	CASSLVTGERSYEQYF
TRBV7-2	-	TRBJ2-1	CASSLYGSPPNNEQFF
TRBV7-9	medium-sized	TRBJ1-4	CASSFLLQGSGEKLFF
TRBV4-3	-	TRBJ2-3	CASSQDPPDTQYF
TRBV4-2	-	TRBJ2-1	CASSQWTGIEQFF
TRBV5-5	-	TRBJ2-2	CASSLPGRPGELFF
TRBV10-3	-	TRBJ1-1	CAISELSGGLSTEAFF
TRBV19	-	TRBJ2-4	CASRDKVKTKNIQYF
TRBV28	-	TRBJ2-2	CASSSEDGELFF
TRBV6-4	-	TRBJ2-3	CASSDSSHGGDTQYF
TRBV28	-	TRBJ2-7	CASSLRDTAAYEQYF
TRBV7-2	-	TRBJ2-7	CASRDFTGYEQYF
TRBV28	-	TRBJ2-3	CASSTGTDTQYF
TRBV5-1	-	TRBJ2-3	CASSLDSDTQYF
TRBV6-5	-	TRBJ2-7	CASSYRGTPEQYF
TRBV29-1	-	TRBJ2-7	CSVEDQRGLGYEQYF
TRBV4-2	-	TRBJ2-7	CASSQGQLFYEQYF
TRBV12-3/TRBV12-4	-	TRBJ2-7	CASCGGRRGDYEQYF
TRBV13	-	TRBJ2-2	CASSLKGRTGELFF
TRBV29-1	-	TRBJ2-2	CSGTTKQRGETGELFF
TRBV12-3/TRBV12-4	-	TRBJ2-7	CASSPGSYDNEQYF
TRBV20-1	-	TRBJ1-1	CSVPVGETRTEAFF
TRBV29-1	-	TRBJ1-1	CSVAQTEMNTEAFF
TRBV29-1	-	TRBJ2-7	CSVEVGSGYEQYF
TRBV5-6	-	TRBJ1-1	CASSLAWNTEAFF
TRBV28	-	TRBJ2-5	CASSLYRGETQYF
TRBV10-3	-	TRBJ2-1	CAISRTSGGYNEQFF
TRBV3-1	-	TRBJ2-7	CASSPGYGGANGQYF
TRBV5-1	-	TRBJ2-6	CASSLVGAGANVLTF
TRBV4-1	-	TRBJ2-7	CASSPSPPGVPGEQYF
TRBV29-1	-	TRBJ2-5	CSVDLGGETQYF
TRBV28	-	TRBJ1-1	CASSWDVLLNTEAFF
TRBV5-1	-	TRBJ2-7	CASSPRVSEQYF
TRBV7-3	medium-sized	TRBJ2-5	CASSSLGQRGETQYF